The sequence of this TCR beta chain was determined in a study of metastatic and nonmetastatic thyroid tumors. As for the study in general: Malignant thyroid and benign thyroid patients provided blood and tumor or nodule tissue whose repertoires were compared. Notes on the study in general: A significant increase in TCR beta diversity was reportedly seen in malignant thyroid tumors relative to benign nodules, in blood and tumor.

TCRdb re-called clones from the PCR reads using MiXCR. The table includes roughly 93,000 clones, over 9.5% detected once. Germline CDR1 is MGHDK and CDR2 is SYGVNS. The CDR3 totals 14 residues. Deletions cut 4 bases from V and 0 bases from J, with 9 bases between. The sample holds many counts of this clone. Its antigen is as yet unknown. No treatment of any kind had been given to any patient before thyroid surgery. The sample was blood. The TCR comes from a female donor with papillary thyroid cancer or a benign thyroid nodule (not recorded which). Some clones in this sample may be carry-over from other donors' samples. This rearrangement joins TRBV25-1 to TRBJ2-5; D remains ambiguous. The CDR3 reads CASSVGVHQETQYF. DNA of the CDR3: TGTGCCAGCAGTGTTGGGGTCCACCAAGAGACCCAGTACTTC.